The clone carrying this TCR beta chain came up many times. The antigen is undetermined. Given a much more abundant clone one base away, this may be a read error. Germline V gene data show CDR1 as SGHRS and CDR2 as YFSETQ. The CDR3 sequence is 12 residues long. The ends lost 3 bases at V and 8 bases at J; junction bases unmatched: 1. This library used about 400 ng RNA and molecular barcoded adaptors spanning alpha/delta and beta/gamma chains. In TCRdb, the reads were re-called with MiXCR into one record per CDR3 protein. The data show 35,000 to 40,000 distinct CDR3 sequences, approximately 14% seen once. The sample comes from a study of read filtering for tumor transcriptome and immune sequencing. Study background: Patients were about 17 male and about 15 female, mean age approximately 70 years, range about 47 to 80.

Study outcomes and limitations: Compared with RNA-seq, IR-seq gave much higher clonotype depth and reliability.

The TCR was taken from a donor at least 40 years old with multiple myeloma. This chain joins TRBV5-1 and TRBJ2-1; 8 bases match TRBD1. Sequenced: a population of CD138-negative cells sorted from bone marrow. The CDR3 DNA reads as TGCGCCAGCAGCTCAGGGGGCGATGAGCAGTTCTTC. As protein: CASSSGGDEQFF.